This is a list of T cell receptor beta chains from one sample in a study of blood T cell repertoires in COVID-19. The table came from immunoSEQ multiplex PCR; TCRdb's copy has only in-frame clones and leaves some out. The top ten hold 3.6% of the sample, which has 250,000 to 300,000 clones, more than 85% seen once. Sequenced sample: peripheral blood. These receptors were collected from a young man with active or convalescent COVID-19. The CDR3 runs from the conserved cysteine through the conserved F or W. The D gene is left open where the match is weak. Some rows have no size entry. The others give once, few or many, or a class for an expanded clone.

V	J	D	size	DNA	CDR3
TRBV3-1/TRBV3-2	TRBJ1-1	NA	NA	TGTGCCAGCAGCCAATCAAGGCGGGTGAACACTGAAGCTTTCTTT	CASSQSRRVNTEAFF
TRBV24-1	TRBJ2-1	NA	NA	TGTGCCACCAGTGATAAAGATAGCGAGTACAATGAGCAGTTCTTC	CATSDKDSEYNEQFF
TRBV14	TRBJ1-1	TRBD1	NA	TGTGCCAGCAGCCCCCAGGGGGGGAACACTGAAGCTTTCTTT	CASSPQGGNTEAFF
TRBV2	TRBJ1-1	NA	few	TGTGCCAGTGGACAGCCCCCGAGGGACACTGAAGCTTTCTTT	CASGQPPRDTEAFF
TRBV5-1	TRBJ2-2	NA	once	TGCGCCAGCAGCTTGCTGAGTCACACCGGGGAGCTGTTTTTT	CASSLLSHTGELFF
TRBV29-1	TRBJ1-5	NA	NA	TGCAGCGCTGGGAGCGGGAATCAGCCCCAGCATTTT	CSAGSGNQPQHF
TRBV4-1	TRBJ2-7	TRBD1	NA	TGCGCCAGCAGCCAGATGGGACAGGGTCACTCCTACGAGCAGTACTTC	CASSQMGQGHSYEQYF
TRBV2	TRBJ1-4	TRBD1	NA	TGTGCCAGCAAAAAAACGGACAGGTCGAAACTGTTTTTT	CASKKTDRSKLFF
TRBV28	TRBJ2-1	NA	NA	TGTGCCAGCAGTGACTTTAGTGAGCAGTTCTTC	CASSDFSEQFF
TRBV6-7	TRBJ2-7	NA	NA	TGTGCCAGCAGCTCACGGGGGAGGCCTTACGAGCAGTACTTC	CASSSRGRPYEQYF
TRBV4-3	TRBJ1-4	NA	NA	TGCGCCAGCAGCCAATTTCAAACAGGGTTAGGGGAAAAACTGTTTTTT	CASSQFQTGLGEKLFF
TRBV27	TRBJ2-3	TRBD2	NA	TGTGCCAGCAGTCCAGGGACTAGCGGAGATACGCAGTATTTT	CASSPGTSGDTQYF
TRBV7-2	TRBJ2-6	NA	NA	TGTGCCAGCAGCTTCTTGTCTGGGGCCAACGTCCTGACTTTC	CASSFLSGANVLTF
TRBV12-5	TRBJ2-2	NA	NA	TGTGCTAGTGGTTTGTCCCCCGGGGGTAGCACCGGGGAGCTGTTTTTT	CASGLSPGGSTGELFF
TRBV5-4	TRBJ2-7	TRBD1	NA	TGTGCCAGCAGCCTAGAGACAGGGCAGAACTACGAGCAGTACTTC	CASSLETGQNYEQYF
TRBV18	TRBJ1-1	TRBD1	NA	TGTGCCAGCTCAGCCGACAGGGGGCCCACTGAAGCTTTCTTT	CASSADRGPTEAFF
TRBV30	TRBJ1-1	TRBD1	NA	TGTGCCTGGAGTCCGCGACAGGGGAGGGGCACTGAAGCTTTCTTT	CAWSPRQGRGTEAFF
TRBV6-5	TRBJ2-5	NA	NA	TGTGCCAGCAGGGGGCTTGAGACCCAGTACTTC	CASRGLETQYF
TRBV7-2	TRBJ2-5	TRBD2	NA	TGTGCCAGCAGCTTACTCTGGAGCGGGGCTGGTTCGGAGACCCAGTACTTC	CASSLLWSGAGSETQYF
TRBV20-1	TRBJ2-7	NA	NA	TGCAGTGCTAGTTCCCCTACCTACGAGCAGTACTTC	CSASSPTYEQYF
TRBV9	TRBJ2-7	TRBD2	NA	TGTGCCAGCAGCGTAGCCCCTAGCGGCTACGAGCAGTACTTC	CASSVAPSGYEQYF
TRBV5-1	TRBJ2-7	TRBD2	NA	TGCGCCAGCCGACTAGCGGGAGTCACGGGGAATGAGCAGTACTTC	CASRLAGVTGNEQYF
TRBV4-1	TRBJ1-5	NA	NA	TGCGCCAGCAGCCAAGAAGGGGCCAGCAATCAGCCCCAGCATTTT	CASSQEGASNQPQHF
TRBV15	TRBJ1-5	TRBD1	NA	TGTGCCACCAGCAGCTATGGACAGGTTAGCAATCAGCCCCAGCATTTT	CATSSYGQVSNQPQHF
TRBV18	TRBJ1-3	NA	NA	TGTGCCAGCTCACCTACGGGGGGGACCTCTGGAAACACCATATATTTT	CASSPTGGTSGNTIYF
TRBV6-2/TRBV6-3	TRBJ2-7	TRBD2	NA	TGTGCCAGCAGTTATTCCGGTGGGACTAGCGGGAGAGGTGCCGAGCAGTACTTC	CASSYSGGTSGRGAEQYF